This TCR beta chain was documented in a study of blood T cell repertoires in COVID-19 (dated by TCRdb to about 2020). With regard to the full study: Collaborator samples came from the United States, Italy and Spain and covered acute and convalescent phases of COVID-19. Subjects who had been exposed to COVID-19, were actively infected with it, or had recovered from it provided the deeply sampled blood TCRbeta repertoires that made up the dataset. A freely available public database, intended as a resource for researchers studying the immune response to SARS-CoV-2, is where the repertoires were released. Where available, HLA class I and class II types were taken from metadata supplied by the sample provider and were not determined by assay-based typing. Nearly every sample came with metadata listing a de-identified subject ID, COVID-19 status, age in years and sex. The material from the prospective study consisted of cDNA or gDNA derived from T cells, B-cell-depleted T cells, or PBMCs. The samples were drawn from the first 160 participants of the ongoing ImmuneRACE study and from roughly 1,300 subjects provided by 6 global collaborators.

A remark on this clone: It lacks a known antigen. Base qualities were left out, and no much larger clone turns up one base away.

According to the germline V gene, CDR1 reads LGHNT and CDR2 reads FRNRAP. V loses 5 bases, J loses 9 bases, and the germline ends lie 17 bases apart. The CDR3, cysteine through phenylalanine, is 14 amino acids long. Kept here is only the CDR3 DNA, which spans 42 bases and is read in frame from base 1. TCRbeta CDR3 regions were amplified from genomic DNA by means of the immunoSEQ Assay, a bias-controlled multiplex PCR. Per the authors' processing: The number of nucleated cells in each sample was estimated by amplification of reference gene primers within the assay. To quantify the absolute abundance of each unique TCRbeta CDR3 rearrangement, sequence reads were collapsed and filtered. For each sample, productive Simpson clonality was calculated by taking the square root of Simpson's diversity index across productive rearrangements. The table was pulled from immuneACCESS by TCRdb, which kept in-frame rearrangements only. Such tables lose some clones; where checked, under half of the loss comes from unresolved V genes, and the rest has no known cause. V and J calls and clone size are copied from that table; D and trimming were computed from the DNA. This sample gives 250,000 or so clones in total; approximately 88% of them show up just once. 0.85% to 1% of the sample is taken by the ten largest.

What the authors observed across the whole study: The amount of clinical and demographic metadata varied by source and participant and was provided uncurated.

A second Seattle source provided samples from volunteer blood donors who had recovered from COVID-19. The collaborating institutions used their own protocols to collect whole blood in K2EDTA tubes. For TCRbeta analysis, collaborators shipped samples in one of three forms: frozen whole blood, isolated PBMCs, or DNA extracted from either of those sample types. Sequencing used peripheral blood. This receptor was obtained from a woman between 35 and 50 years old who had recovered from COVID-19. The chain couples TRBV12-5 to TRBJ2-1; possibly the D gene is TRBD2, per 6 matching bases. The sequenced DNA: TGTGCTAGTGGTCGGGACTTAGCTACCGGTGAGCAGTTCTTC. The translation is CASGRDLATGEQFF.